This T cell receptor beta chain was identified during a study of blood T cells in healthy people across ages. About this clonotype itself: The CDR3 does not close with the conserved phenylalanine or tryptophan, likely indicating a read error.

A J-beta primer mix and a sample-barcoded 5' primer were used in a second PCR of roughly 6 to 11 cycles. MiXCR, run by TCRdb on the 5' RACE reads, gives a single entry per CDR3 protein. The table has about 840,000 distinct CDR3 sequences, under 35% seen once; the top ten hold roughly a tenth. This CDR3 has 14 residues. Germline V gene data show CDR1 as SQVTM and CDR2 as ANQGSEA. Trimming cost V 7 bases and J 0 bases; bases outside gene matches: 5. These data are also associated with another study on T cells of mothers and their children.

This chain uses TRBV29-1 with TRBJ2-2; 7 nucleotides line up with TRBD2. The clonotype comes from a woman aged 35 to 49 in good health. Sequences were obtained from blood. CDR3 in DNA: TGCAGCGGGGCGGGGGTCCCGAACACCGGGGAGCTGTTTGTT. Amino acid sequence: CSGAGVPNTGELFV.